The 17 T cell receptor beta chains presented below share a single source sample, sequenced in a study of blood T cell repertoires in COVID-19. TCRdb keeps only in-frame clones here, not all; method: immunoSEQ multiplex PCR. The sample contains around 180,000 clones, over 75% of which appear only once. Sequencing used peripheral blood. These TCRs come from a man aged 80 or over with COVID-19, enrolled during active disease.

This chain links TRBV10-3 with TRBJ2-3, with D maybe TRBD2 (5 bases). CDR3 length: 16 residues. Germline lookup yields CDR1 ENHRY and CDR2 SYGVKD. Deletions cut 6 bases from V and 1 base from J, with 17 bases between. CDR3 DNA sequence: TGTGCCATCAGGGAATCGGACGGGGTGGGCACAGATACGCAGTATTTT. This codes for CAIRESDGVGTDTQYF.

The chain joins TRBV5-1 to TRBJ1-1; D possibly corresponds to TRBD1 (5 bases). V gave up 2 bases and J gave up 4 bases, with 12 bases separating them. The germline V gene encodes CDR1 SGHRS and CDR2 YFSETQ. The CDR3 is made up of 14 amino acids. CDR3 sequence: CASSFVRGITEAFF. DNA for the CDR3: TGCGCCAGCAGCTTTGTTCGGGGGATCACTGAAGCTTTCTTT.

This chain joins TRBV5-1 and TRBJ1-2; D is possibly TRBD1 (5 bases). Trimming cost V 0 bases and J 9 bases, with 12 bases left between them. The germline V gene has CDR1 SGHRS and CDR2 YFSETQ. The CDR3 extends over 13 amino acids. As DNA, the CDR3 is TGCGCCAGCAGCTTGGGACAGACTGGGAGCTACACCTTC. Its translation is CASSLGQTGSYTF.

This clone appeared a single time. The sample has other DNA sequences that encode this CDR3 too. The chain joins TRBV6-5 to TRBJ1-5; the match to TRBD1 covers 8 bases. Trimming cost V 6 bases and J 4 bases; bases outside gene matches: 5. The CDR3 consists of 14 residues. Germline V lookup: CDR1 MNHEY, CDR2 SVGAGI. The CDR3 sequence is CASSPDRGNQPQHF. CDR3 DNA: TGTGCCAGCAGCCCCGACAGGGGAAATCAGCCCCAGCATTTT.

V usage is TRBV5-1 and J usage is TRBJ1-1; the match to TRBD1 covers 7 bases. Germline CDR1 reads SGHRS; CDR2 reads YFSETQ. Germline trimming cut 0 bases from V and 6 bases from J; bases unmatched to any gene: 8. CDR3 size: 15 residues. The CDR3, as DNA: TGCGCCAGCAGCTTGGCCCCACAGGGGATAGCTGAAGCTTTCTTT. It translates to CASSLAPQGIAEAFF.

CDR3 residues: CASREFGRHTEAFF. Written as DNA, the CDR3 is TGTGCCAGTAGGGAATTTGGCAGGCACACTGAAGCTTTCTTT. The J gene is TRBJ1-1, the V gene TRBV19; D not certain. Germline V lookup: CDR1 LNHDA, CDR2 SQIVND (reference sequence). The CDR3 covers 14 residues. V was cut by 6 bases and J by 3 bases, with 14 bases left in between.

The chain combines TRBV3-1 (or the pseudogene TRBV3-2) with TRBJ1-2, with TRBD1 matching over 10 bases. CDR1 and CDR2 from the germline V gene are LGHDT and YNNKEL (reference sequence). V lost 4 bases to trimming and J lost 6 bases; unmatched junction nucleotides: 2. The CDR3 has 13 amino acids. The CDR3: CASSRQGADGYTF. CDR3 DNA: TGTGCCAGCAGCCGACAGGGGGCGGATGGCTACACCTTC.

A remark on this clone: Within the sample, other DNA sequences also encode this same CDR3. The chain employs TRBV5-1 and TRBJ1-1; D unclear. Germline assignment: CDR1 SGHRS and CDR2 YFSETQ. The CDR3 consists of 13 residues. The V end lost 1 base, the J end lost 1 base, and 5 bases lay between the germline ends. CDR3 region: CASSLTANTEAFF. CDR3 nucleotide sequence: TGCGCCAGCAGCTTGACAGCGAACACTGAAGCTTTCTTT.

This clone appeared once. The chain has TRBV5-1 and TRBJ1-1, with D unclear. This CDR3 region has 14 residues. From germline, CDR1 is SGHRS and CDR2 YFSETQ. V lost 0 bases and J 1 base, leaving 7 bases between the germline ends. The CDR3 region is CASSLDSWNTEAFF. DNA of the CDR3: TGCGCCAGCAGCTTGGACTCATGGAACACTGAAGCTTTCTTT.

The chain couples TRBV6-5 to TRBJ2-5; D remains ambiguous. Germline assignment: CDR1 MNHEY and CDR2 SVGAGI. This CDR3 spans 14 amino acids. The V and J ends lost 8 bases and 5 bases respectively, with 18 bases between them. CDR3: CASGYLTNPETQYF. The CDR3 nucleotides read TGTGCCAGCGGGTATCTTACTAATCCCGAGACCCAGTACTTC.

As concerns this clone: This sample includes further DNA sequences coding for the same CDR3. The gene calls are TRBV18 and TRBJ2-7; maybe TRBD2 (6 bases). V gave up 3 bases and J gave up 2 bases, with 11 bases separating them. The CDR3 has 14 amino acids. Germline V gene data show CDR1 as KGHSH and CDR2 as LQKENI. DNA of the CDR3: TGTGCCAGCTCACCTACCGGGGGTCCCTACGAGCAGTACTTC. Translation gives CASSPTGGPYEQYF.

V and J are TRBV20-1 and TRBJ1-1; 7 bases match TRBD1. The V and J ends lost 4 bases and 4 bases, in that order; junction bases with no gene match: 0. Germline values: CDR1 DFQATT, CDR2 SNEGSKA (reference sequence). The CDR3 consists of 11 residues. CDR3 region: CSATGGTEAFF. In nucleotides, the CDR3 is TGCAGTGCTACAGGGGGCACTGAAGCTTTCTTT.

This clone was detected once. The J gene is TRBJ2-5, the V gene TRBV19, with D possibly TRBD1 on 5 matching bases. V was trimmed by 4 bases and J by 4 bases, leaving 7 bases between them. The length of the CDR3 is 12 residues. Germline CDR1 and CDR2: LNHDA and SQIVND (reference sequence). The CDR3 sequence: CASSRQGETQYF. The CDR3 DNA reads TGTGCCAGTAGTAGGCAGGGAGAGACCCAGTACTTC.

The chain couples TRBV3-1 (or the pseudogene TRBV3-2) to TRBJ1-6; D possibly corresponds to TRBD1 (5 bases). Per germline, CDR1 LGHDT and CDR2 YNNKEL (reference sequence). V shed 1 base and J shed 7 bases, with 11 bases lying between them. The CDR3 covers 15 residues. The chain's CDR3 is CASSQVGEDNSPLHF. Here the CDR3 DNA reads TGTGCCAGCAGCCAAGTAGGGGAGGACAATTCACCCCTCCACTTT.

This clone was picked up one time. V usage is TRBV4-2 and J usage is TRBJ2-1; possible D gene TRBD2, 5 bases. CDR1 is LGHNA, CDR2 YNFKEQ, per germline. The V end was cut by 0 bases, the J end by 1 base, with 7 bases between. The CDR3 is made up of 15 amino acids. CDR3 region: CASSQEERSYNEQFF. The CDR3 DNA reads TGTGCCAGCAGCCAAGAAGAGCGGTCCTACAATGAGCAGTTCTTC.

This clone was found a few times. V and J are TRBV7-8 and TRBJ2-1; weak D call: TRBD2 (7 bases). The CDR3 consists of 16 residues. V lost 0 bases to trimming and J lost 2 bases, with 11 bases between them. CDR1 is SGHVS, CDR2 FQNEAQ, per germline. Written as DNA, the CDR3 is TGTGCCAGCAGCTTAGCGGTGCGGGGGCCCTACAATGAGCAGTTCTTC. It yields the protein CASSLAVRGPYNEQFF.

This clone was recorded once. This chain links TRBV7-8 with TRBJ2-5; 8 positions agree with TRBD2. The germline gives CDR1 SGHVS, CDR2 FQNEAQ. V was pared by 1 base and J by 7 bases, with 5 bases of the junction left unmatched. The CDR3 is made up of 14 amino acids. This chain's CDR3 is CASSLVQSGGTQYF. The CDR3 DNA sequence: TGTGCCAGCAGCTTAGTACAAAGCGGGGGGACCCAGTACTTC.